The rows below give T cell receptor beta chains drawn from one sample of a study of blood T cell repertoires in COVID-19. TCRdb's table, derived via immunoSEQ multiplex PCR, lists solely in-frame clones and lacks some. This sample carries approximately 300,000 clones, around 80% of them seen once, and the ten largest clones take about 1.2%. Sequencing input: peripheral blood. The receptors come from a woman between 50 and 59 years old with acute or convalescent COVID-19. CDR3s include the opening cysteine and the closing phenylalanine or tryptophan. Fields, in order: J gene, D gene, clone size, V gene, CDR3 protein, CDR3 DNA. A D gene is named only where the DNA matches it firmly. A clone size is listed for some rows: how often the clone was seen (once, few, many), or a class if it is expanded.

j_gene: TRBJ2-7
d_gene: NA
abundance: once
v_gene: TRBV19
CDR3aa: CASSIGQGSGQYF
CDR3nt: TGTGCCAGTAGTATCGGACAAGGTTCTGGGCAGTACTTC

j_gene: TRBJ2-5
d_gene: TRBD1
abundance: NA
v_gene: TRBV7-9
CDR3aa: CASSFPGGAGQETQYF
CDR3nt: TGTGCCAGCAGCTTCCCAGGGGGCGCAGGGCAAGAGACCCAGTACTTC

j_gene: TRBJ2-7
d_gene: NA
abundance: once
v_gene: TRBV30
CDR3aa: CAWGPDPWAQYF
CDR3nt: TGTGCCTGGGGCCCTGACCCCTGGGCGCAGTACTTC

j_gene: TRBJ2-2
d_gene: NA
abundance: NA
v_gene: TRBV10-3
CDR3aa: CAISERAGAGNTGELFF
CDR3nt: TGTGCCATCAGTGAGCGGGCGGGGGCCGGGAACACCGGGGAGCTGTTTTTT

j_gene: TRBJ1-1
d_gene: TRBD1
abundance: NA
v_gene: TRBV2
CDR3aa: CASRRQGATTEAFF
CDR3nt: TGTGCCAGCAGAAGACAGGGGGCGACCACTGAAGCTTTCTTT

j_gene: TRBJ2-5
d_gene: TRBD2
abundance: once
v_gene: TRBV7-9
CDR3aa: CASSPAGGMETQYF
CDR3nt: TGTGCCAGCAGCCCCGCGGGGGGGATGGAGACCCAGTACTTC

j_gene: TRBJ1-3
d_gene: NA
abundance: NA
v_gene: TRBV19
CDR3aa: CASSTDRSTGNTIYF
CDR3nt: TGTGCCAGTAGTACCGACAGGTCCACTGGAAACACCATATATTTT

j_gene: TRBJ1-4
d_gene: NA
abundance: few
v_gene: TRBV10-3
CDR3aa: CAISDGGSEEKLFF
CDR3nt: TGTGCCATCAGTGACGGGGGGTCGGAAGAAAAACTGTTTTTT

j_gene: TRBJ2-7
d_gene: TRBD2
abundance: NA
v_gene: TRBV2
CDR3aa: CASSEWREAYEQYF
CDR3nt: TGTGCCAGCAGTGAATGGCGGGAGGCCTACGAGCAGTACTTC

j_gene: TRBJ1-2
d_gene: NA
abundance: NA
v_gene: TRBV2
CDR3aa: CASSQQGSPYGYTF
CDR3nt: TGTGCCAGCAGCCAACAGGGCAGTCCTTATGGCTACACCTTC

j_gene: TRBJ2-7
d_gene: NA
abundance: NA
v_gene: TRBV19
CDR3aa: CASRTEQYF
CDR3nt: TGTGCCAGTAGAACAGAGCAGTACTTC

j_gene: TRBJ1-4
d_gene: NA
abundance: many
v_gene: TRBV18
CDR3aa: CASSPSGITNEKLFF
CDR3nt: TGTGCCAGCTCACCTTCGGGGATAACTAATGAAAAACTGTTTTTT

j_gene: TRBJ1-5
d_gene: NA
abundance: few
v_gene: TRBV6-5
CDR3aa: CASSQAGRGWQPQHF
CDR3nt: TGTGCCAGTTCACAGGCCGGCAGGGGCTGGCAGCCCCAGCATTTT

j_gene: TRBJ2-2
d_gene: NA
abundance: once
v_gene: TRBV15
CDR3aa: CATSQRETGELFF
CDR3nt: TGTGCCACCAGTCAACGGGAGACCGGGGAGCTGTTTTTT

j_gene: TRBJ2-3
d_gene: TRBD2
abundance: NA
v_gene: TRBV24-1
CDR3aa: CATSDGGGTDTQYF
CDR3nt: TGTGCCACCAGTGATGGCGGGGGAACAGATACGCAGTATTTT

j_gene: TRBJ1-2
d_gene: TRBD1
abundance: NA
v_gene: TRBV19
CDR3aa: CASSYRGNYGYTF
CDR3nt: TGTGCCAGTAGCTACAGGGGGAACTATGGCTACACCTTC

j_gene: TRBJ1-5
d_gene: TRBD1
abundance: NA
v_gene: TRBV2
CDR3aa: CASQDRGGNQPQHF
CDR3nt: TGTGCCAGTCAGGACAGGGGGGGCAATCAGCCCCAGCATTTT

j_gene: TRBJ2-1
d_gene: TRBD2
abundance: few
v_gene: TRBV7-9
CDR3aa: CASTTSGAMRNEQFF
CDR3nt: TGTGCCTCCACGACTAGCGGGGCTATGCGCAATGAGCAGTTCTTC

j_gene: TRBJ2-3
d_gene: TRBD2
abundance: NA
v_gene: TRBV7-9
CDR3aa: CASSSPGGGTQYF
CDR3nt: TGTGCCAGCAGCTCCCCGGGCGGGGGTACGCAGTATTTT

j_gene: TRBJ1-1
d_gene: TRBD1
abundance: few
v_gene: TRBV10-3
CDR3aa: CAISESGQGWTEAFF
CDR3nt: TGTGCCATCAGTGAGTCGGGACAGGGGTGGACTGAAGCTTTCTTT

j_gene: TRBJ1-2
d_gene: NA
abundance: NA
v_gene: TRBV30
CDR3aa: CAWSSSYGYTF
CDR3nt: TGTGCCTGGAGCTCCAGCTATGGCTACACCTTC

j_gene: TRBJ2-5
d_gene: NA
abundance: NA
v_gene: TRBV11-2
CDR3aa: CASSLGAEETQYF
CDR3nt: TGTGCCAGCAGCTTAGGGGCAGAAGAGACCCAGTACTTC

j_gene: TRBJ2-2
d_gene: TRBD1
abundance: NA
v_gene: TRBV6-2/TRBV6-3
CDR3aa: CASSYSGTGRSTGELFF
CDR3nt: TGTGCCAGCAGTTACTCGGGGACAGGGAGAAGTACCGGGGAGCTGTTTTTT

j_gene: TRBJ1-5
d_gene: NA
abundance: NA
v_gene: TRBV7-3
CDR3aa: CASSSPGGGELHF
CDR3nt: TGTGCCAGCAGCTCCCCGGGGGGAGGGGAATTGCATTTT

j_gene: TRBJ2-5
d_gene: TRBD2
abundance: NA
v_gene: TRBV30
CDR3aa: CAWNPSGRPRETQYF
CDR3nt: TGTGCCTGGAACCCTAGCGGGAGGCCCCGAGAGACCCAGTACTTC

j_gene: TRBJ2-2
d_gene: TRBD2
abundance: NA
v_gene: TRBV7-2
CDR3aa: CASSFRQGWEGTGELFF
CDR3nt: TGTGCCAGCAGCTTCCGGCAGGGCTGGGAGGGCACCGGGGAGCTGTTTTTT

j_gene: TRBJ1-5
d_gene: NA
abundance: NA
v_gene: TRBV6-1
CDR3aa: CASSDTRNNQPQHF
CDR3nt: TGTGCCAGCAGTGATACTAGGAACAATCAGCCCCAGCATTTT

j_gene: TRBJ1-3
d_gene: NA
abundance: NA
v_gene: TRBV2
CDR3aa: CASSVGNTIYF
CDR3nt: TGTGCCAGCAGTGTAGGAAACACCATATATTTT

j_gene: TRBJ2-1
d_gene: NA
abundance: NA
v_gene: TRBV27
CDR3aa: CASSLRPWGRPNEQFF
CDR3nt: TGTGCCAGCAGTTTAAGGCCATGGGGCAGACCCAATGAGCAGTTCTTC

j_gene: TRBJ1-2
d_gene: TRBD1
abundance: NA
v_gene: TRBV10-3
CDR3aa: CAITGQGAHGGYTF
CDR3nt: TGTGCCATCACTGGACAGGGGGCTCACGGTGGCTACACCTTC

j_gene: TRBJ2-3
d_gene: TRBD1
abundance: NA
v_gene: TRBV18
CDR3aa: CASSSGQAGTDTQYF
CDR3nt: TGTGCCAGCTCATCGGGACAGGCGGGCACAGATACGCAGTATTTT

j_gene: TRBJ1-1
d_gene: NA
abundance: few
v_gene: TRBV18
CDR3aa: CASSASPGIEAFF
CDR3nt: TGTGCCAGCTCGGCAAGCCCAGGGATCGAAGCTTTCTTT

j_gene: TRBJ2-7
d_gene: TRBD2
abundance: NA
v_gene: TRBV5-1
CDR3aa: CASSPTSGSTYEQYF
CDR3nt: TGCGCCAGCAGCCCTACTAGCGGCAGCACCTACGAGCAGTACTTC

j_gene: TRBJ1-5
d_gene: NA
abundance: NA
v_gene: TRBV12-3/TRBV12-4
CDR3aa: CASTQDLNQPQHF
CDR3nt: TGTGCCAGCACCCAAGATCTAAATCAGCCCCAGCATTTT

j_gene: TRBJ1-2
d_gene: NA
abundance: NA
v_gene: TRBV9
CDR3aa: CASSVGSGVGYTF
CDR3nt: TGTGCCAGCAGCGTAGGATCAGGGGTTGGCTACACCTTC

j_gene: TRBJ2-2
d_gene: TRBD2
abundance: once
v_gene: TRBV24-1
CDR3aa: CATSDPLRSGGNTGELFF
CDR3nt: TGTGCCACCAGTGATCCACTTCGTAGCGGGGGGAACACCGGGGAGCTGTTTTTT

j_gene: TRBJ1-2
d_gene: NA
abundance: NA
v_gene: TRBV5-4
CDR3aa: CASSTKTGFYGYTF
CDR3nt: TGTGCCAGCAGCACAAAAACAGGGTTCTATGGCTACACCTTC

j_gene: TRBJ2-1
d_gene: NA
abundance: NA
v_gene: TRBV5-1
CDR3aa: CASSGAQVTYNEQFF
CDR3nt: TGCGCCAGCAGCGGGGCACAGGTGACCTACAATGAGCAGTTCTTC

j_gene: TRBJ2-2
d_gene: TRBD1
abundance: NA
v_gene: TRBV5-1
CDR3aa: CASSRGGTGIIGELFF
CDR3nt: TGCGCCAGCAGCCGCGGTGGGACAGGGATCATAGGGGAGCTGTTTTTT

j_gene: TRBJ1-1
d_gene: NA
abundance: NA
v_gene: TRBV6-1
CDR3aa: CASRQQDTEAFF
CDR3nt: TGTGCCAGCAGACAACAAGACACTGAAGCTTTCTTT

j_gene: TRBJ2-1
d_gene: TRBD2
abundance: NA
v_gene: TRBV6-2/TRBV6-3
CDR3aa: CASSRTSGTAEQFF
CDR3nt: TGTGCCAGCAGCCGGACTAGCGGGACGGCTGAGCAGTTCTTC

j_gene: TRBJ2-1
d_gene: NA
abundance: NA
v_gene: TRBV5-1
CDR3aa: CASSLVPEGEQFF
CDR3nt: TGCGCCAGCAGCTTGGTTCCAGAGGGAGAGCAGTTCTTC

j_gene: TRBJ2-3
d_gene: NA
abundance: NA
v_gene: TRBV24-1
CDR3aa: CATSDLRAGTDTQYF
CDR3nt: TGTGCCACCAGTGATTTGAGAGCGGGCACAGATACGCAGTATTTT

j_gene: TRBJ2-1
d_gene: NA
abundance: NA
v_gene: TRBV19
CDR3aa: CASSKGGYNEQFF
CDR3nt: TGTGCCAGTAGCAAAGGCGGTTACAATGAGCAGTTCTTC

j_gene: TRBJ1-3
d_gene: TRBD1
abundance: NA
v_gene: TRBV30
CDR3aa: CAWATAGGGGNTIYF
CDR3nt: TGTGCCTGGGCGACGGCAGGGGGCGGCGGAAACACCATATATTTT

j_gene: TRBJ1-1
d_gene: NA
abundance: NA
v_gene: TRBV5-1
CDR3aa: CASSPAGRSLLNTEAFF
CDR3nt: TGCGCCAGCAGCCCAGCAGGGAGGAGTTTGTTGAACACTGAAGCTTTCTTT

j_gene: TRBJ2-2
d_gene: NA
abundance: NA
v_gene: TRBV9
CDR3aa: CASSAGTASTGELFF
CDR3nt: TGTGCCAGCAGCGCGGGGACTGCGAGTACCGGGGAGCTGTTTTTT

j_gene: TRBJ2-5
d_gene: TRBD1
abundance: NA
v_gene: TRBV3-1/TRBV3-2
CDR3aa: CASSQDPTGTRETQYF
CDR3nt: TGTGCCAGCAGCCAAGACCCGACAGGGACCAGGGAGACCCAGTACTTC

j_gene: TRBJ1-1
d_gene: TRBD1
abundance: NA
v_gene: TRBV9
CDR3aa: CASSPRTGGTEAFF
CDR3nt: TGTGCCAGCAGCCCTCGGACAGGGGGCACTGAAGCTTTCTTT

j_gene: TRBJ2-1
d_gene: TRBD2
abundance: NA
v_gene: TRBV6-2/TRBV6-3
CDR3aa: CASSDQLAASYNEQFF
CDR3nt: TGTGCCAGCAGTGACCAACTAGCGGCATCCTACAATGAGCAGTTCTTC

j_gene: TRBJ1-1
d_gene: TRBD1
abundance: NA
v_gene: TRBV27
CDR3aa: CASSSPGQGYTEAFF
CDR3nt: TGTGCCAGCAGTTCACCGGGACAGGGGTACACTGAAGCTTTCTTT

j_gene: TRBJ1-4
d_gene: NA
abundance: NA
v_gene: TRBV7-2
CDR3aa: CASSLDRGVKLFF
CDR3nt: TGTGCCAGCAGCTTAGATCGGGGTGTGAAACTGTTTTTT

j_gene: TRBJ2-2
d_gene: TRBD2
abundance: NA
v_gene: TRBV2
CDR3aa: CASSETSGRAGELFF
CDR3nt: TGTGCCAGCAGTGAAACTAGCGGGAGGGCCGGGGAGCTGTTTTTT